Listed below are T cell receptor beta chains from one sample, sequenced in a study of blood T cell repertoires in COVID-19. Using immunoSEQ multiplex PCR, the repertoire was profiled, and TCRdb retains in-frame clones only, with some absent. The sample lists approximately 180,000 clones, around 85% occurring once. The sequencing input was peripheral blood. Receptors originate from a human donor with active or convalescent COVID-19. The donor label of this sample is uncertain. CDR3s include the opening cysteine and the closing phenylalanine or tryptophan. D genes are given only for firm matches. Only some rows state a clone size, as once, few, many or a class for expanded clones.

d_call: .; v_call: TRBV4-2; clone_size: .; j_call: TRBJ1-5; cdr3_aa: CASSQEAYSNQPQHF; cdr3_nt: TGTGCCAGCAGCCAAGAGGCTTATAGCAATCAGCCCCAGCATTTT
d_call: .; v_call: TRBV24-1; clone_size: .; j_call: TRBJ1-3; cdr3_aa: CATSEDSGGLLVLNSGNTIYF; cdr3_nt: TGTGCCACCAGTGAGGATTCGGGGGGACTCCTTGTTCTTAACTCTGGAAACACCATATATTTT
d_call: .; v_call: TRBV9; clone_size: .; j_call: TRBJ2-1; cdr3_aa: CASSFGMGLRNEQFF; cdr3_nt: TGTGCCAGCAGCTTTGGTATGGGACTGCGCAATGAGCAGTTCTTC
d_call: TRBD1; v_call: TRBV7-9; clone_size: .; j_call: TRBJ1-2; cdr3_aa: CASSLQGASNYGYTF; cdr3_nt: TGTGCCAGCAGCTTACAGGGGGCATCTAACTATGGCTACACCTTC
d_call: .; v_call: TRBV2; clone_size: .; j_call: TRBJ2-3; cdr3_aa: CATRDSITDTQYF; cdr3_nt: TGTGCCACCCGGGACTCTATCACAGATACGCAGTATTTT
d_call: .; v_call: TRBV21-1; clone_size: .; j_call: TRBJ2-7; cdr3_aa: CARPGIRGSSYEQYF; cdr3_nt: TGTGCCAGGCCAGGGATCCGCGGGAGCTCCTACGAGCAGTACTTC
d_call: .; v_call: TRBV15; clone_size: .; j_call: TRBJ1-4; cdr3_aa: CATSRDPRGSGEKLFF; cdr3_nt: TGTGCCACCAGCAGAGACCCGAGGGGGTCGGGGGAAAAACTGTTTTTT
d_call: .; v_call: TRBV7-3; clone_size: once; j_call: TRBJ2-7; cdr3_aa: CASSLSLTENEQYF; cdr3_nt: TGTGCCAGCAGCTTATCCCTCACAGAAAACGAGCAGTACTTC
d_call: .; v_call: TRBV7-2; clone_size: .; j_call: TRBJ2-7; cdr3_aa: CASSFVSSYEQYF; cdr3_nt: TGTGCCAGCAGCTTCGTGAGCTCCTACGAGCAGTACTTC
d_call: .; v_call: TRBV10-3; clone_size: .; j_call: TRBJ1-1; cdr3_aa: CAISDLDTNTEAFF; cdr3_nt: TGTGCCATCAGTGATTTGGACACGAACACTGAAGCTTTCTTT
d_call: TRBD1; v_call: TRBV19; clone_size: few; j_call: TRBJ2-6; cdr3_aa: CASSTSRTGSGGANVLTF; cdr3_nt: TGTGCCAGTAGTACCTCTCGGACAGGTTCGGGCGGGGCCAACGTCCTGACTTTC
d_call: .; v_call: TRBV9; clone_size: .; j_call: TRBJ2-5; cdr3_aa: CASSGTQPAGETQYF; cdr3_nt: TGTGCCAGCAGCGGGACGCAGCCCGCGGGGGAGACCCAGTACTTC
d_call: TRBD1; v_call: TRBV30; clone_size: few; j_call: TRBJ1-2; cdr3_aa: CAWNGQGVGGYTF; cdr3_nt: TGTGCCTGGAATGGACAGGGGGTAGGCGGCTACACCTTC